These T cell receptor beta chains were read from a single sample in a study of spatial heterogeneity in lung cancer. Via MiXCR, TCRdb re-called the 5' RACE reads, giving one row per CDR3 protein. The table lists about 1,800 distinct CDR3 sequences, under 6.5% of them singletons. Sample: lung tumor tissue, taken at surgery. Source of these receptors: a male donor with early-stage non-small cell lung cancer. The CDR3 runs from the conserved cysteine through the conserved F or W. D genes are given only for firm matches. Not every row has a clone size; where given, it reads once, few, many or a size class.

j_call clone_size v_call d_call cdr3_aa cdr3_nt
TRBJ2-1 medium-sized TRBV7-3 - CASSLTGTGRYEQFF TGTGCCAGCAGCTTAACAGGGACTGGACGTTATGAGCAGTTCTTC
TRBJ2-5 medium-sized TRBV6-1 - CASKPVGTQAYF TGTGCCAGCAAGCCCGTCGGGACCCAGGCGTACTTC
TRBJ2-3 medium-sized TRBV20-1 TRBD1 CSGSTGSSTDTQYF TGCAGTGGTTCGACAGGGAGTAGCACAGATACGCAGTATTTT
TRBJ2-7 medium-sized TRBV5-1 - CASSSGGTGNYEQYF TGCGCCAGCAGCTCGGGGGGGACAGGCAACTACGAGCAGTACTTC
TRBJ2-1 - TRBV28 - CASSLEGIPLNEQFF TGTGCCAGCAGTCTAGAGGGAATCCCTCTTAATGAGCAGTTCTTC
TRBJ2-1 large TRBV6-5 TRBD2 CASSYEGTSGVNEQFF TGTGCCAGCAGTTACGAAGGGACTAGCGGGGTCAATGAGCAGTTCTTC
TRBJ2-1 medium-sized TRBV20-1 - CSASLNEQFF TGCAGTGCTAGCTTGAATGAGCAGTTCTTC
TRBJ2-5 few TRBV20-1 - CSAMGRDQTQYF TGCAGTGCTATGGGTCGGGACCAGACCCAGTACTTC
TRBJ2-7 few TRBV29-1 - CSVEAGTSLKEQYF TGCAGCGTTGAGGCAGGGACTTCTCTTAAGGAGCAGTACTTC
TRBJ2-1 medium-sized TRBV30 - CAWAGAREQFF TGTGCCTGGGCCGGGGCCCGGGAGCAGTTCTTC
TRBJ2-1 medium-sized TRBV5-1 - CASSLAGWWGISYNEQFF TGCGCCAGCAGCTTGGCCGGCTGGTGGGGGATCTCCTACAATGAGCAGTTCTTC
TRBJ1-1 large TRBV7-2 - CASSLGENWFLMNTEAFF TGTGCCAGCAGCTTAGGGGAGAACTGGTTCCTCATGAACACTGAAGCTTTCTTT
TRBJ1-4 medium-sized TRBV27 TRBD1 CASSLGTGYSLNEKLFF TGTGCCAGCAGTTTAGGGACAGGCTACTCGCTAAATGAAAAACTGTTTTTT
TRBJ2-4 medium-sized TRBV7-2 - CASSLFRARGNIQYF TGTGCCAGCAGCTTATTCAGGGCAAGGGGGAACATTCAGTACTTC
TRBJ2-7 medium-sized TRBV7-6 TRBD2 CASSPQTSGGSYEQYF TGTGCCAGCAGCCCCCAGACTAGCGGGGGATCCTACGAGCAGTACTTC
TRBJ1-2 - TRBV5-1 - CASRADSYGSYTF TGCGCCAGCAGGGCCGACTCCTACGGAAGCTACACCTTC
TRBJ2-7 medium-sized TRBV28 TRBD2 CASSSGLFEQYF TGTGCCAGCAGTTCGGGACTATTCGAGCAGTACTTC
TRBJ2-6 medium-sized TRBV28 - CASNLNSGANVLTF TGTGCCAGCAATTTGAACTCTGGGGCCAACGTCCTGACTTTC